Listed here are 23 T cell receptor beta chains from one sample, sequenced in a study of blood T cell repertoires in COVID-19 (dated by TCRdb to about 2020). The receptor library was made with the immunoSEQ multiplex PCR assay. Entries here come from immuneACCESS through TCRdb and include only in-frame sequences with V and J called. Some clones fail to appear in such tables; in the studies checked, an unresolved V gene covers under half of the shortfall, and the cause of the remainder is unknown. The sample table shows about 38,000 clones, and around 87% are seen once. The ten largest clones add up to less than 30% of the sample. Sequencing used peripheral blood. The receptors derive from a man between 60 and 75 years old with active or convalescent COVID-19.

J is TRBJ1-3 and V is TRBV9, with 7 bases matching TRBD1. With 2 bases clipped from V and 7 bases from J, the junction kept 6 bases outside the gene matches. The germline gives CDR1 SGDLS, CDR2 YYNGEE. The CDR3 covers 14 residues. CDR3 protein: CASSVGTVRNTIYF. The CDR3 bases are TGTGCCAGCAGCGTGGGGACAGTGAGGAACACCATATATTTT.

The CDR3 nucleotides are TGTGCCAGCTTCGCACTAGCGGGGGTATCACGCGAACGGGGTGAGCAGTTCTTC. It is translated as CASFALAGVSRERGEQFF. The chain uses TRBV27 and TRBJ2-1; TRBD2 matches 11 bases. Germline loops: CDR1 MNHEY, CDR2 SMNVEV (reference sequence). CDR3 size: 18 residues. V lost 8 bases to trimming and J lost 9 bases; unmatched junction nucleotides: 21.

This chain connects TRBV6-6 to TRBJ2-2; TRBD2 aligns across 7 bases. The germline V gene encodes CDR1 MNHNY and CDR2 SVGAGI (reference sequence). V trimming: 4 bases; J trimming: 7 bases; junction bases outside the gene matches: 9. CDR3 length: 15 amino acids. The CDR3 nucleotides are TGTGCCAGCAGTTCCCGGGGAGGGGCGGACGGGGAGCTGTTTTTT. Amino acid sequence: CASSSRGGADGELFF.

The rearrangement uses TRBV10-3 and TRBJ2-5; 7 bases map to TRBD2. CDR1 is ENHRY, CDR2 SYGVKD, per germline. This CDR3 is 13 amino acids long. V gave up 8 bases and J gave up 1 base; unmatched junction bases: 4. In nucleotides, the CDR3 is TGTGCCATCCGGGGCGGGGGCCAAGAGACCCAGTACTTC. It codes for CAIRGGGQETQYF.

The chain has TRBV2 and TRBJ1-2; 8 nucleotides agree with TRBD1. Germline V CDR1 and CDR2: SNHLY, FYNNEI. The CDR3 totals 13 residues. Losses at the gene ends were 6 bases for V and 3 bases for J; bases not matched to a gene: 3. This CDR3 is CASSSGQDYGYTF. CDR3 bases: TGTGCCAGCAGCTCGGGACAGGACTATGGCTACACCTTC.

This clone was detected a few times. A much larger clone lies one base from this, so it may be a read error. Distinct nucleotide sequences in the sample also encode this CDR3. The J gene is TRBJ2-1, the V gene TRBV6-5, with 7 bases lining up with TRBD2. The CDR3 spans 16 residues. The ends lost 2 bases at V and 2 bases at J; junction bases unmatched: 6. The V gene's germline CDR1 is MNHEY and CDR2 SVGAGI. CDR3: CASSYQLAETYNEQFF. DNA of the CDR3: TGTGCCAGCAGTTACCAGCTAGCGGAGACCTACAATGAGCAGTTCTTC.

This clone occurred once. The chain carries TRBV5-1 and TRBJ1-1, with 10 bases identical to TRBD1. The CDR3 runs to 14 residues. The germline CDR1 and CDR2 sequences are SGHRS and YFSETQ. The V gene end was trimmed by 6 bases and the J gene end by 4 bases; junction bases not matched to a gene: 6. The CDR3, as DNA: TGCGCCAGCACCCGGGACAGGGGAAGCACTGAAGCTTTCTTT. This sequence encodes CASTRDRGSTEAFF.

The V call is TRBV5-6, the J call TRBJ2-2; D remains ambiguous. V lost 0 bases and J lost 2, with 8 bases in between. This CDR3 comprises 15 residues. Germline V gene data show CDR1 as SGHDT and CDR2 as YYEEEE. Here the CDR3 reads CASSLDGFNTGELFF. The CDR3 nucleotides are TGTGCCAGCAGCTTGGACGGGTTCAACACCGGGGAGCTGTTTTTT.

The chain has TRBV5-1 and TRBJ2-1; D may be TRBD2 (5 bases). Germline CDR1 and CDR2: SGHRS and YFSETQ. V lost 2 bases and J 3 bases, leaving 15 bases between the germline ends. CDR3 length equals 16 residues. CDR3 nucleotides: TGCGCCAGCAGCTTAGGCCCTCGAGGAGGCTACAATGAGCAGTTCTTC. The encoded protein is CASSLGPRGGYNEQFF. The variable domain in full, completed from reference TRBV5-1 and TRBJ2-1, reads KAGVTQTPRYLIKTRGQQVTLSCSPISGHRSVSWYQQTPGQGLQFLFEYFSETQRNKGNFPGRFSGRQFSNSRSEMNVSTLELGDSALYLCASSLGPRGGYNEQFFGPGTRLTVL.

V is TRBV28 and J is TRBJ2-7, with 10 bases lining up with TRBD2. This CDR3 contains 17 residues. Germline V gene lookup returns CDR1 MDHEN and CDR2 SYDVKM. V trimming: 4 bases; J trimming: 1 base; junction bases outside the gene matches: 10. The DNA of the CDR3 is TGTGCCAGCAGTTCCCTGGGACTAGCGATCCAGTCCTACGAGCAGTACTTC. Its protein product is CASSSLGLAIQSYEQYF.

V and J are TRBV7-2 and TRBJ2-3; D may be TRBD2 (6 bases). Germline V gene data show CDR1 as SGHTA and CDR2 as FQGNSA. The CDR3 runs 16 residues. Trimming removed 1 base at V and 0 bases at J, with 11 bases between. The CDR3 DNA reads TGTGCCAGCAGCTTAGTTGTTAGCGGTAGCACAGATACGCAGTATTTT. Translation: CASSLVVSGSTDTQYF.

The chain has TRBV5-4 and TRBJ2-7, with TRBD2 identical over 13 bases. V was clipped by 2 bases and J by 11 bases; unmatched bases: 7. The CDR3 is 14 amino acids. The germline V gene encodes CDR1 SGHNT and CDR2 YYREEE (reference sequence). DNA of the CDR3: TGTGCCAGCAGCTTTTCCGGGACTAGCGGGAATAAGTACTTC. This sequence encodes CASSFSGTSGNKYF.

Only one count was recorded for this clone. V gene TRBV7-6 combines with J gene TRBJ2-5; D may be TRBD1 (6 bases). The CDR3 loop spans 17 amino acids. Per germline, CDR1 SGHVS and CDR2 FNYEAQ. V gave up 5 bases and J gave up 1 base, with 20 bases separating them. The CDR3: CASSKYRDQFIQETQYF. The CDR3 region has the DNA TGTGCCAGCAGCAAGTACAGGGACCAATTCATCCAAGAGACCCAGTACTTC.

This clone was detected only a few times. The CDR3: CASNRDRDQPQHF. The CDR3 DNA sequence: TGTGCCAGCAACCGGGACAGGGACCAGCCCCAGCATTTT. The gene calls are TRBV28 and TRBJ1-5, with TRBD1 identical over 9 bases. The CDR3 covers 13 residues. V was clipped by 7 bases and J by 7 bases; unmatched bases: 5. Germline CDR1 and CDR2: MDHEN and SYDVKM.

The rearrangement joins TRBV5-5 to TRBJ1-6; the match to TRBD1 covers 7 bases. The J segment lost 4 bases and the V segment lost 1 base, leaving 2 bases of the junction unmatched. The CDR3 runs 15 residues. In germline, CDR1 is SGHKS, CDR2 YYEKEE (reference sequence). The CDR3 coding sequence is TGTGCCAGCAGCTTGCCAGGGGGTTATAATTCACCCCTCCACTTT. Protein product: CASSLPGGYNSPLHF.

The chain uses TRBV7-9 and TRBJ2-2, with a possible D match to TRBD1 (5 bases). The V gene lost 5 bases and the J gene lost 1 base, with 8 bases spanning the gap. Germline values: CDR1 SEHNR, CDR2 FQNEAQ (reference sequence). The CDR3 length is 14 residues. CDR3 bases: TGTGCCAGCAGCCGACAGAGGAACACCGGGGAGCTGTTTTTT. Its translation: CASSRQRNTGELFF.

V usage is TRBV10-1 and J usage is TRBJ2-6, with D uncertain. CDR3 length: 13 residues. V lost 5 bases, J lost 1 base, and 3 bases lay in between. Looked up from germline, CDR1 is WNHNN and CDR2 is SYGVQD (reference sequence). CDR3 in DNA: TGCGCCAGCAGTTCTTCTGGGGCCAACGTCCTGACTTTC. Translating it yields CASSSSGANVLTF.

The CDR3 protein is CAWSRKHYGTSNEQYF. DNA for the CDR3: TGTGCCTGGAGTCGTAAGCACTACGGGACTAGCAACGAGCAGTACTTC. This chain uses TRBV30 with TRBJ2-7; 9 positions match TRBD2. In germline, CDR1 is GTSNPN, CDR2 SVGIG (reference sequence). V was clipped by 2 bases and J by 5 bases; unmatched bases: 13. The CDR3 loop spans 16 amino acids. The full variable domain, with the rest looked up from reference TRBV30 and TRBJ2-7, is SQTIHQWPATLVQPVGSPLSLECTVEGTSNPNLYWYRQAAGRGLQLLFYSVGIGQISSEVPQNLSASRPQDRQFILSSKKLLLSDSGFYLCAWSRKHYGTSNEQYFGPGTRLTVT.

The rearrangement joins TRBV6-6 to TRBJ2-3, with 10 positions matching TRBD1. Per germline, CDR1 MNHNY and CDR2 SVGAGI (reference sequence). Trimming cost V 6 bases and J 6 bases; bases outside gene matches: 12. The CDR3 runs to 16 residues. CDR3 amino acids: CASSAGQGYPGDTQYF. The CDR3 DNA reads TGTGCCAGCAGCGCGGGACAGGGGTACCCGGGGGATACGCAGTATTTT.

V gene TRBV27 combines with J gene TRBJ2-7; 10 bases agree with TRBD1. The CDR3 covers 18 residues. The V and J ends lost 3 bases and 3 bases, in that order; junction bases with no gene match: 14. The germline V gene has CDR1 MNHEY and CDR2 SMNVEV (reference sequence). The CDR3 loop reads CASSFGTGRRDRGYEQYF. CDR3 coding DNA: TGTGCCAGCAGTTTCGGAACCGGAAGACGGGACAGGGGCTACGAGCAGTACTTC.

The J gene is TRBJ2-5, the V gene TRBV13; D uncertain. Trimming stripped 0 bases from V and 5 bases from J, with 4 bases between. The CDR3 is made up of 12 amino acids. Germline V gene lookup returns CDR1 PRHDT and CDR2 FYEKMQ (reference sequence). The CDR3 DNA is TGTGCCAGCAGCTTAGGCTCGGAGACCCAGTACTTC. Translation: CASSLGSETQYF.

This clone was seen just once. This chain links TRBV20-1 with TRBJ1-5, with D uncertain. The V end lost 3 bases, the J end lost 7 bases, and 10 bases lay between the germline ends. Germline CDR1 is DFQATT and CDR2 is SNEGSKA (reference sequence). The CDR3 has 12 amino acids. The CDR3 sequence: CSASIPQQPQHF. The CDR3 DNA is TGCAGTGCTAGTATTCCCCAGCAGCCCCAGCATTTT.

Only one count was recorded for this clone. As DNA, the CDR3 is TGTGCCAGCGGCTCTAGCGGGACCAACAATGAGCAGTTCTTC. This sequence encodes CASGSSGTNNEQFF. The chain recombines TRBV13 with TRBJ2-1; the match to TRBD2 covers 9 bases. CDR1 is PRHDT, CDR2 FYEKMQ, per germline (reference sequence). The CDR3 is 14 amino acids. The V gene end was trimmed by 8 bases and the J gene end by 5 bases; junction bases not matched to a gene: 7.